The rows below give T cell receptor beta chains drawn from one sample of a study of early T cells in non-severe SARS-CoV-2 infection. Each CDR3 protein is one row after TCRdb ran MiXCR on the 5' RACE reads. The sample has tens of thousands of distinct CDR3 sequences, under 15% seen once. The specimen sequenced was whole blood. Receptors were obtained from an adult who was a healthcare worker with PCR-confirmed SARS-CoV-2 infection or an uninfected control (not recorded which). The CDR3 runs from the conserved cysteine through the conserved F or W. Fields, in order: clone size, J gene, V gene, D gene, CDR3 DNA, CDR3 protein. The D gene is left open where the match is weak. Not all rows give a size; the values are once, few, many and, for expanded clones, a class.

many	TRBJ1-5	TRBV7-9	NA	TGTGCCAGCAGCCCCCGGACAACGAGTCAGCCCCAGCATTTT	CASSPRTTSQPQHF
NA	TRBJ2-7	TRBV3-1	NA	TGTGCCAGCAGCCGAAAAGCTAGCGAAGGGCAGTACTTC	CASSRKASEGQYF
NA	TRBJ2-5	TRBV20-1	NA	TGCAGTGCTAGAAGGACTTCTGAAGAGACCCAGTACTTC	CSARRTSEETQYF
many	TRBJ2-4	TRBV6-6	NA	TGTGCCAGCAGGTGGTTGGGCAAAAACATTCAGTACTTC	CASRWLGKNIQYF
NA	TRBJ1-2	TRBV4-3	NA	TGCGCCAGCAGCCAAGACAAGTTGTTGTATGGCTACACCTTC	CASSQDKLLYGYTF
many	TRBJ1-1	TRBV7-8	NA	TGTGCCAGCAGCTTAGCTTCAGGAGCCGAAATGAACACTGAAGCTTTCTTT	CASSLASGAEMNTEAFF
many	TRBJ2-5	TRBV28	NA	TGTGCCAGCAGTTTAATAAGAGAGACCCAGTACTTC	CASSLIRETQYF
NA	TRBJ2-2	TRBV9	TRBD2	TGTGCCAGCAGCGTAGGAGGGAGGGACACCGGGGAGCTGTTTTTT	CASSVGGRDTGELFF
many	TRBJ2-7	TRBV11-2	NA	TGTGCCAGCAGCTCTCCGGGGAAGTATCGGGAGCAGTACTTC	CASSSPGKYREQYF
many	TRBJ1-1	TRBV11-2	NA	TGTGCCAGCAGCCAGCATGATGTGGTCGCTGAAGCTTTCTTT	CASSQHDVVAEAFF
NA	TRBJ2-7	TRBV4-2	TRBD2	TGTGCCAGCAGCGTTCCGGGGGGGGCCTACGAGCAGTACTTC	CASSVPGGAYEQYF
many	TRBJ2-3	TRBV19	TRBD2	TGTGCCAGTTCCCGGGAGGGGCGCACAGATACGCAGTATTTT	CASSREGRTDTQYF
few	TRBJ2-3	TRBV6-5	NA	TGTGCCAGCAGTTCAGGACTCTTGGATACGCAGTATTTT	CASSSGLLDTQYF
few	TRBJ2-7	TRBV9	TRBD1	TGTGCCTCAGGGACAGGGGTGTACGAGCAGTACTTC	CASGTGVYEQYF
many	TRBJ1-1	TRBV12-3/TRBV12-4	TRBD1	TGTGCCAGCAGTTTTGTAGGGGGCCGGACTGAAGCTTTCTTT	CASSFVGGRTEAFF
few	TRBJ2-3	TRBV4-2	TRBD1	TGTGCCAGCAACCAAAGACAGGGATTGGATACGCAGTATTTT	CASNQRQGLDTQYF
NA	TRBJ1-2	TRBV10-2	NA	TGCGCCTACCGGACGGATTCCTATGGCTACACCTTC	CAYRTDSYGYTF
NA	TRBJ1-1	TRBV2	NA	TGTGCCACCCGACAGGATTTGGTGAACACTGAAGCTTTCTTT	CATRQDLVNTEAFF
many	TRBJ1-6	TRBV5-6	NA	TGTGCCAGCAGCCGCGCCCGGGACGGCCAAGATTCACCCCTCCACTTT	CASSRARDGQDSPLHF
many	TRBJ1-3	TRBV9	NA	TGTGCCAGCAGCGTAAGGGCGGACTCTGGAAACACCATATATTTT	CASSVRADSGNTIYF
NA	TRBJ2-1	TRBV6-2/TRBV6-3	TRBD2	TGTGCCAGCAGCCCTTGGGAGGGGCCAGCCCCCGAGCAGTTCTTC	CASSPWEGPAPEQFF
many	TRBJ1-1	TRBV29-1	NA	TGCAGCGTTGATAGGGGAACCATGAACACTGAAGCTTTCTTT	CSVDRGTMNTEAFF
few	TRBJ2-3	TRBV5-4	NA	TGTGCCAGCAGCCAACCGGGGTCTTACGCAGATACGCAGTATTTT	CASSQPGSYADTQYF
many	TRBJ2-3	TRBV10-2	NA	TGCGCCAGCAGTGATCGGGGGAGGACAGATACGCAGTATTTT	CASSDRGRTDTQYF
many	TRBJ1-1	TRBV9	NA	TGTGCCAGCAGCGGGGGCTTTTACGGAAACACTGAAGCTTTCTTT	CASSGGFYGNTEAFF
many	TRBJ2-5	TRBV20-1	NA	TGCAGTGCTAGTTCTTACCCCCAAGAGACCCAGTACTTC	CSASSYPQETQYF
few	TRBJ2-7	TRBV12-3/TRBV12-4	TRBD2	TGTGCCAGCAGTTTATTGGGACTAGGGGAGCAGTACTTC	CASSLLGLGEQYF
many	TRBJ1-5	TRBV7-6	NA	TGTGCCAGCAGCTTAGAGGGATCTAGTAGCAATCAGCCCCAGCATTTT	CASSLEGSSSNQPQHF
many	TRBJ1-6	TRBV7-2	NA	TGTGCCAGCACGCCTCGTAGCTCCTATAATTCACCCCTCCACTTT	CASTPRSSYNSPLHF
NA	TRBJ2-3	TRBV3-1	NA	TGTGCCAGCAGCCTATCGGTGGATACGCAGTATTTT	CASSLSVDTQYF
many	TRBJ2-7	TRBV7-9	TRBD1	TGTGCCAGCAGCTCCCGGGACAGGGGCTACGAGCAGTACTTC	CASSSRDRGYEQYF
few	TRBJ2-4	TRBV2	TRBD1	TGTGCCAGCAGTCAAACGACAGGGGACATAGCCAAAAACATTCAGTACTTC	CASSQTTGDIAKNIQYF
many	TRBJ2-2	TRBV11-1	TRBD1	TGTGCCAGCAGCGGTACAGGGGGCTGGGACACCGGGGAGCTGTTTTTT	CASSGTGGWDTGELFF
few	TRBJ2-3	TRBV7-2	TRBD2	TGTGCCAGCAGCTTAATGCCAGCGGGAGCGACAGATACGCAGTATTTT	CASSLMPAGATDTQYF
many	TRBJ2-7	TRBV5-1	NA	TGCGCCAGCAGCTTGGAAGGACAGAGCTCCTACGAGCAGTACTTC	CASSLEGQSSYEQYF
NA	TRBJ1-4	TRBV20-1	TRBD1	TGCAGTGCTAGGGGGGACAGGGGGACTGAAAAACTGTTTTTT	CSARGDRGTEKLFF
many	TRBJ2-1	TRBV5-1	NA	TGCGCCAGCAGCCTAACTAGGGGAACCTACAATGAGCAGTTCTTC	CASSLTRGTYNEQFF
few	TRBJ2-1	TRBV20-1	TRBD2	TGCAGTGCTCTAAGTGGAGCGGGGGTGAGGGAGCAGTTCTTC	CSALSGAGVREQFF
few	TRBJ2-7	TRBV6-5	NA	TGTGCCAGCAGTTCTTCCCGTCAGGGGTACGAGCAGTACTTC	CASSSSRQGYEQYF
NA	TRBJ1-4	TRBV10-3	NA	TGTGCCATCCCCCCCCTCGGACAGCTGTTTTTT	CAIPPLGQLFF
many	TRBJ1-4	TRBV6-5	NA	TGTGCCACGGGCTATCGGGCTGAAAAACTGTTTTTT	CATGYRAEKLFF
NA	TRBJ2-1	TRBV20-1	NA	TGCAGTGCTTCCCGTTTTACGTCTGAGCAGTTCTTC	CSASRFTSEQFF
many	TRBJ2-5	TRBV11-2	NA	TGTGCCAGCACCGACCAGGGGTACCAAGAGACCCAGTACTTC	CASTDQGYQETQYF
many	TRBJ2-1	TRBV4-1	NA	TGCGCCAGCAGCCAAGATATCCTGCGGGCCGGGTACAATGAGCAGTTCTTC	CASSQDILRAGYNEQFF
NA	TRBJ2-7	TRBV3-1	TRBD2	TGTGCCAGCAGCCAATTAGGGACTAGCGGGAACGAGCAGTACTTC	CASSQLGTSGNEQYF
many	TRBJ2-7	TRBV7-2	NA	TGTGCCAGCAGCGGACGGAGCTCCTACGAGCAGTACTTC	CASSGRSSYEQYF
many	TRBJ2-3	TRBV6-2/TRBV6-3	TRBD1	TGTGCCAGCAGTGAGTTCCAGGGGACAGGCCACACAGATACGCAGTATTTT	CASSEFQGTGHTDTQYF
few	TRBJ2-1	TRBV12-3/TRBV12-4	TRBD1	TGTGCCAGCACCAAGGGACAGTACGACAATGAGCAGTTCTTC	CASTKGQYDNEQFF